The clone carrying this T cell receptor beta chain came up a few times. Its cognate antigen is unknown. TCRdb re-analysed the 5' RACE reads in MiXCR, keeping a single row per CDR3 protein. The sample has 350,000 to 500,000 distinct CDR3 sequences; less than 25% are singletons. This record belongs to a study of T-cell memory formation after mild COVID-19. Turning to the study itself: Clusters were largely donor specific. Findings of the study overall: Detection of some responders pre-infection suggested pre-existing cross-reactive memory T cells participated. CD4+ contracting clones were found mainly in CM and EM, and CD8+ ones in EMRA.

Between the trimmed V and J ends, which lost 3 bases and 8 bases, there was a span of 12 bases. The CDR3 contains 13 residues. Germline V gene lookup returns CDR1 SGHRS and CDR2 YFSETQ. The chain is built from TRBV5-1 and TRBJ2-1; D possibly corresponds to TRBD2 (6 bases). This TCR was sampled from an adult woman who had mild COVID-19 (a few samples of this study predate the infection). Cell type and time point are not known. Sequenced material: PBMCs or a T cell subset sorted from them (not recorded which). In DNA form, the CDR3 reads TGCGCCAGCAGCTCCGGGACTCTGGATGAGCAGTTCTTC. This gives the protein CASSSGTLDEQFF.